Listed below are T cell receptor beta chains from one sample, sequenced in a study of blood T cell repertoires in COVID-19. The method was immunoSEQ multiplex PCR; TCRdb's version includes in-frame clones alone and lacks a portion of them. In the table there are about 300,000 clones, approximately 90% of which are singletons. Specimen: peripheral blood. The origin of the receptors is a man aged 40-55 years with acute or convalescent COVID-19. Both conserved end residues are part of each CDR3. A D gene is named only where the DNA matches it firmly. Clone size appears in some rows only: once, few, many, or a class for an expanded clone.

>-|-|TRBV20-1|11|TRBJ1-1
CSARGPTEAFF
TGCAGTGCTAGAGGGCCCACTGAAGCTTTCTTT
>-|TRBD1|TRBV24-1|16|TRBJ2-2
CATSDLGQEYTGELFF
TGTGCCACCAGTGATTTGGGACAGGAGTACACCGGGGAGCTGTTTTTT
>-|TRBD1|TRBV30|14|TRBJ2-7
CAWSVDRGVDEQYF
TGTGCCTGGAGTGTCGACAGGGGGGTAGACGAGCAGTACTTC
>-|-|TRBV19|15|TRBJ1-5
CASSIWADSNQPQHF
TGTGCCAGTAGTATATGGGCAGATAGCAATCAGCCCCAGCATTTT
>-|TRBD1|TRBV6-1|16|TRBJ2-1
CASSERTGRSYNEQFF
TGTGCCAGCAGTGAACGGACAGGGCGCTCCTACAATGAGCAGTTCTTC
>-|-|TRBV9|14|TRBJ2-1
CASSVAQGYNEQFF
TGTGCCAGCAGCGTAGCTCAGGGATACAATGAGCAGTTCTTC
>-|-|TRBV2|15|TRBJ1-4
CASRSREATNEKLFF
TGTGCCAGCAGATCCAGGGAGGCAACTAATGAAAAACTGTTTTTT
>-|TRBD2|TRBV28|14|TRBJ2-7
CASSSPSGGREQYF
TGTGCCAGCAGTTCTCCTAGCGGGGGGCGCGAGCAGTACTTC
>-|TRBD1|TRBV5-5|17|TRBJ1-2
CASSLDGWTGNNYGYTF
TGTGCCAGCAGCTTGGATGGCTGGACAGGGAATAACTATGGCTACACCTTC
>-|-|TRBV18|15|TRBJ2-7
CASSPGQGGSYGQYF
TGTGCCAGCTCACCAGGGCAGGGTGGCTCCTACGGGCAGTACTTC
>few|-|TRBV7-9|14|TRBJ2-7
CASSLLGGSYEQYF
TGTGCCAGCAGCTTACTTGGCGGATCTTACGAGCAGTACTTC
>-|-|TRBV6-5|14|TRBJ1-6
CASSRGQFGSPLHF
TGTGCCAGCTCTCGAGGACAGTTTGGTTCACCCCTCCACTTT
>-|TRBD1|TRBV25-1|16|TRBJ1-2
CASSDPQTGGRGGYTF
TGTGCCAGCAGTGATCCCCAGACAGGGGGTAGGGGTGGCTACACCTTC
>-|-|TRBV2|16|TRBJ2-7
CASSEGEHTRVYEQYF
TGTGCCAGCAGTGAAGGAGAACACACGAGGGTCTACGAGCAGTACTTC
>-|-|TRBV6-5|11|TRBJ1-1
CASQQGTEAFF
TGTGCCAGCCAACAGGGCACTGAAGCTTTCTTT
>-|TRBD1|TRBV18|16|TRBJ1-2
CASSPNPGTGGFGYTF
TGTGCCAGCTCACCGAATCCCGGGACAGGGGGCTTCGGCTACACCTTC
>once|TRBD2|TRBV6-5|15|TRBJ2-1
CASRKPGLAINEQFF
TGTGCCAGCAGGAAACCGGGACTAGCGATCAATGAGCAGTTCTTC
>-|-|TRBV3-1/TRBV3-2|16|TRBJ1-2
CASSPDGMGAQGGYTF
TGTGCCAGCAGCCCGGACGGGATGGGGGCGCAGGGTGGCTACACCTTC
>-|TRBD1|TRBV2|13|TRBJ1-1
CASSTGGGTEAFF
TGTGCCAGCAGTACAGGGGGCGGAACTGAAGCTTTCTTT
>-|TRBD1|TRBV5-1|15|TRBJ1-3
CASSLGQGNGNTIYF
TGCGCCAGCAGCTTGGGACAGGGGAATGGAAACACCATATATTTT
>-|-|TRBV9|15|TRBJ1-2
CVSSVGSRLNYGYTF
TGTGTCAGCAGCGTAGGATCACGGTTAAACTATGGCTACACCTTC
>-|TRBD1|TRBV5-6|16|TRBJ2-7
CASSLSWQGDNHEQYF
TGTGCCAGCAGCTTATCTTGGCAGGGGGATAACCACGAGCAGTACTTC
>once|-|TRBV7-8|14|TRBJ1-1
CASSLTTGNTEAFF
TGTGCCAGCAGCCTCACAACAGGGAACACTGAAGCTTTCTTT
>-|TRBD2|TRBV6-5|15|TRBJ2-7
CASSYSPSGGYEQYF
TGTGCCAGCAGTTACTCGCCTAGCGGGGGGTACGAGCAGTACTTC
>-|-|TRBV12-3/TRBV12-4|13|TRBJ1-2
CASSLGGRNGYTF
TGTGCCAGCAGTTTGGGGGGGCGTAATGGCTACACCTTC
>-|-|TRBV6-5|15|TRBJ2-1
CASSYGTPHYNEQFF
TGTGCCAGCAGTTACGGGACACCGCACTACAATGAGCAGTTCTTC
>once|-|TRBV7-3|15|TRBJ2-3
CASSLTGDSTDTQYF
TGTGCCAGCAGCTTAACCGGGGACTCCACAGATACGCAGTATTTT
>-|TRBD1|TRBV25-1|14|TRBJ2-2
CASRGQGNTGELFF
TGTGCCAGCAGAGGACAGGGGAACACCGGGGAGCTGTTTTTT
>-|TRBD2|TRBV3-1/TRBV3-2|14|TRBJ2-3
CASSSSGEGDTQYF
TGTGCCAGCAGCTCAAGCGGGGAGGGGGATACGCAGTATTTT
>-|-|TRBV7-2|17|TRBJ1-3
CASSYPGTTYSGNTIYF
TGTGCCAGCAGCTATCCCGGGACAACCTACTCTGGAAACACCATATATTTT
>once|-|TRBV29-1|13|TRBJ1-1
CSVLVNWNTEAFF
TGCAGCGTCTTAGTTAACTGGAACACTGAAGCTTTCTTT
>-|-|TRBV6-5|15|TRBJ1-1
CASSYSGRSPPEAFF
TGTGCCAGCAGTTACTCGGGGAGATCTCCGCCTGAAGCTTTCTTT
>-|-|TRBV3-1/TRBV3-2|13|TRBJ1-5
CASSHGQRPPQHF
TGTGCCAGCAGCCACGGACAGAGGCCTCCCCAGCATTTT
>-|TRBD1|TRBV5-4|13|TRBJ2-4
CASSWDRVNIQYF
TGTGCCAGCAGCTGGGACAGGGTCAACATTCAGTACTTC
>-|-|TRBV5-1|16|TRBJ1-4
CASSPVKPATNEKLFF
TGCGCCAGCAGCCCCGTGAAGCCTGCAACTAATGAAAAACTGTTTTTT
>-|-|TRBV2|14|TRBJ1-5
CASTTDYSNQPQHF
TGTGCCAGCACCACGGACTATAGCAATCAGCCCCAGCATTTT
>-|-|TRBV18|15|TRBJ1-5
CASSPAQGREQPQHF
TGTGCCAGCTCACCAGCCCAAGGGAGAGAACAGCCCCAGCATTTT
>-|TRBD2|TRBV11-2|16|TRBJ2-3
CASSRNPGLAEVTQYF
TGTGCCAGCAGCCGAAACCCGGGACTAGCGGAAGTTACGCAGTATTTT
>-|TRBD1|TRBV2|13|TRBJ1-5
CASMGQYNQPQHF
TGTGCCAGCATGGGACAGTACAATCAGCCCCAGCATTTT
>-|-|TRBV5-1|16|TRBJ2-3
CASSLEPGSSTDTQYF
TGCGCCAGCAGCTTGGAACCGGGATCTAGCACAGATACGCAGTATTTT
>-|TRBD2|TRBV4-2|15|TRBJ2-1
CASSQPGLDYNEQFF
TGTGCCAGCAGCCAACCAGGACTAGATTACAATGAGCAGTTCTTC
>-|-|TRBV7-3|14|TRBJ2-1
CASSSSGSYNEQFF
TGTGCCAGCAGCTCGAGCGGGTCCTACAATGAGCAGTTCTTC
>-|TRBD1|TRBV2|15|TRBJ2-1
CASSPDRAAYNEQFF
TGTGCCAGCAGTCCGGACAGGGCGGCCTACAATGAGCAGTTCTTC
>once|-|TRBV9|15|TRBJ1-2
CASSVDGGFADGYTF
TGTGCCAGCAGCGTAGACGGGGGATTTGCGGATGGCTACACCTTC
>once|-|TRBV6-4|15|TRBJ1-1
CASSDSFTAGTEAFF
TGTGCCAGCAGTGACTCGTTTACCGCAGGGACTGAAGCTTTCTTT
>-|TRBD1|TRBV6-5|15|TRBJ1-1
CASRSRQGGYTEAFF
TGTGCCAGCAGAAGTCGACAGGGCGGGTATACTGAAGCTTTCTTT
>-|TRBD1|TRBV30|18|TRBJ1-6
CAWSRDRGVVVRSSPLHF
TGTGCCTGGAGTAGAGACAGGGGAGTCGTTGTGAGGAGTTCACCCCTCCACTTT
>-|-|TRBV5-6|13|TRBJ1-2
CASSSDSGYGYTF
TGTGCCAGCAGTTCGGACAGCGGCTATGGCTACACCTTC
>-|-|TRBV6-5|14|TRBJ2-2
CASTLRRGVGELFF
TGTGCCAGCACCCTGAGGAGGGGCGTCGGGGAGCTGTTTTTT
>once|-|TRBV11-2|11|TRBJ2-3
CASSLRDTQYF
TGTGCCAGCAGCTTGCGGGATACGCAGTATTTT
>-|TRBD1|TRBV7-9|13|TRBJ2-1
CASSLFRDSEQFF
TGTGCCAGCAGCTTATTTAGGGACAGCGAGCAGTTCTTC
>-|-|TRBV5-6|15|TRBJ2-3
CASSLSPTSTDTQYF
TGTGCCAGCAGCTTGAGCCCTACTAGCACAGATACGCAGTATTTT
>-|-|TRBV7-8|14|TRBJ1-1
CASSRQVLFTEAFF
TGTGCCAGCAGTCGACAGGTATTATTCACTGAAGCTTTCTTT
>-|-|TRBV6-5|15|TRBJ2-1
CASSNWDNSYNEQFF
TGTGCCAGCAGTAATTGGGACAACTCCTACAATGAGCAGTTCTTC
>-|-|TRBV7-2|12|TRBJ1-2
CASSLDTYGYTF
TGTGCCAGCAGCTTAGACACCTATGGCTACACCTTC
>-|-|TRBV11-2|15|TRBJ1-1
CASSSDSFLFTEAFF
TGTGCCAGCAGCTCGGACAGCTTTCTGTTCACTGAAGCTTTCTTT